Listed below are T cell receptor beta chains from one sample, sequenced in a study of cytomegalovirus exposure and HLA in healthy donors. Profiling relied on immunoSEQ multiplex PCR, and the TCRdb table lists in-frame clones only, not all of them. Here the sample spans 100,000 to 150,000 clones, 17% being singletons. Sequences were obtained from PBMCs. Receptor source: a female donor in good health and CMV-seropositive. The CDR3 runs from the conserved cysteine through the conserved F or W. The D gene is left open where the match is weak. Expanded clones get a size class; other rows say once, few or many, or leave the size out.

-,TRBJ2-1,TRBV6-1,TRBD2,CASVVRLAVYNEQFF,TGTGCCAGCGTTGTCCGACTAGCGGTTTACAATGAGCAGTTCTTC
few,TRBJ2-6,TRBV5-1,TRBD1,CASTTGELGANVLTF,TGCGCCAGCACTACAGGGGAACTTGGGGCCAACGTCCTGACTTTC
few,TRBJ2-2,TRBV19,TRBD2,CASSIDQGTSGRALPGELFF,TGTGCCAGTAGTATAGATCAGGGGACTAGCGGGAGGGCCCTCCCCGGGGAGCTGTTTTTT
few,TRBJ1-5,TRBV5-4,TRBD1,CASSSGTGDSNQPQHF,TGTGCCAGCAGCTCCGGGACAGGCGATAGCAATCAGCCCCAGCATTTT
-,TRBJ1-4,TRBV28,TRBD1,CASSLPTGGGEKLFF,TGTGCCAGCAGTTTACCTACAGGGGGCGGTGAAAAACTGTTTTTT
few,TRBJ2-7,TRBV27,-,CASSFYLTPQYEQYF,TGTGCCAGCAGTTTCTATTTGACTCCTCAATACGAGCAGTACTTC
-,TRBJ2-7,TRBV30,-,CAWSVPPLPGFEQYF,TGTGCCTGGAGTGTACCCCCTCTTCCAGGGTTCGAGCAGTACTTC
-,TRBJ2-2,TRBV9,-,CASSVPGRGDTGELFF,TGTGCCAGCAGCGTCCCGGGCAGGGGAGACACCGGGGAGCTGTTTTTT
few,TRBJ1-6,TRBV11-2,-,CASSLVPGSTPLHF,TGTGCCAGCAGCTTAGTGCCGGGGTCGACACCCCTCCACTTT
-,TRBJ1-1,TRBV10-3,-,CAISEGGGEEAFF,TGTGCCATCAGTGAAGGGGGTGGTGAGGAAGCTTTCTTT
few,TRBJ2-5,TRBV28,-,CASSYGGHRLETQYF,TGTGCCAGCAGTTATGGGGGACACCGATTGGAGACCCAGTACTTC
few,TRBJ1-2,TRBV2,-,CASSEITVNYGYTF,TGTGCCAGCAGTGAAATTACAGTGAACTATGGCTACACCTTC
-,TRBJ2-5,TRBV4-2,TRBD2,CASSRGLAGQETQYF,TGTGCCAGCAGCCGAGGACTAGCGGGCCAAGAGACCCAGTACTTC
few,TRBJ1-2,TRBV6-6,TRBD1,CASILPGTGLPDF,TGTGCCAGCATTCTCCCCGGGACAGGTCTTCCTGACTTC
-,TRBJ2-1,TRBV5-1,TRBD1,CASSLQGAGNEQFF,TGCGCCAGCAGCCTACAGGGGGCGGGGAATGAGCAGTTCTTC
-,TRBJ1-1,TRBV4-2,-,CASSQDPQGSTTEAFF,TGTGCCAGCAGCCAAGATCCTCAGGGTTCCACCACTGAAGCTTTCTTT
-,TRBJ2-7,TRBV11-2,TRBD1,CASSHQDRSRNEQYF,TGTGCCAGCAGCCATCAGGACAGGAGTAGGAACGAGCAGTACTTC
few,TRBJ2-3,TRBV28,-,CASTTGSPSTDTQYF,TGTGCCAGCACTACCGGGTCCCCAAGCACAGATACGCAGTATTTT
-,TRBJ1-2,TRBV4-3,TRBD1,CASSLTRQGYGYTF,TGCGCCAGCAGCCTTACTAGACAGGGCTATGGCTACACCTTC
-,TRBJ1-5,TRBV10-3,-,CAISEGSSAGKDQPQHF,TGTGCCATCAGTGAGGGGTCGTCTGCAGGGAAGGATCAGCCCCAGCATTTT
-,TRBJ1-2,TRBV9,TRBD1,CASSVAMTGHNYGYTF,TGTGCCAGCAGCGTAGCTATGACAGGGCATAACTATGGCTACACCTTC
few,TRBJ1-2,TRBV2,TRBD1,CASLLTGPYGYTF,TGTGCCAGCCTATTGACAGGGCCCTATGGCTACACCTTC
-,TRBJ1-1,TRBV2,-,CASSAEGRDTEAFF,TGTGCCAGCAGTGCTGAGGGGAGGGACACTGAAGCTTTCTTT
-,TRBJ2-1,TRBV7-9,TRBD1,CASSRGTGWYNEQFF,TGTGCCAGCAGCCGCGGGACAGGGTGGTACAATGAGCAGTTCTTC
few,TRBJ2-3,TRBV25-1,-,CASSVADTQYF,TGTGCCAGCAGTGTAGCCGATACGCAGTATTTT
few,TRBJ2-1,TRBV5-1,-,CASSLESGAFGNEQFF,TGCGCCAGCAGCTTGGAATCCGGAGCCTTCGGCAATGAGCAGTTCTTC
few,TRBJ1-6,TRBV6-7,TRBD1,CASSYFRDRVGNSPLHF,TGTGCCAGCAGTTACTTCCGGGACAGGGTTGGCAATTCACCCCTCCACTTT
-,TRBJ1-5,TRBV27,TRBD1,CASSLGQGVIPQHF,TGTGCCAGCAGTTTAGGACAGGGCGTGATCCCCCAGCATTTT
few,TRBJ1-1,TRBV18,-,CASSLTPQDNTEAFF,TGTGCCAGCTCACTAACCCCACAAGATAACACTGAAGCTTTCTTT
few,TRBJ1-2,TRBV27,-,CASSLSRLGRYGYTF,TGTGCCAGCAGTTTATCCCGGCTGGGGCGCTATGGCTACACCTTC